The present T cell receptor beta chain was sequenced within a study of T cell responses to AZD1222 COVID-19 vaccine. Germline lookup yields CDR1 SGHTA and CDR2 FQGTGA. The trim removed 5 bases at V and 3 bases at J, leaving 4 bases unmatched. This CDR3 has 13 residues. Sequencing was performed with immunoSEQ multiplex PCR; in TCRdb, only in-frame clones are kept and a portion is missing. Altogether about 130,000 clones are present, 93% being singletons, with the ten largest covering more than 8.5%. This clone showed up just once. Its specificity is not known. General study findings and limits: Recipients of two AZD1222 doses showed rising Spike-specific TCR breadth and depth. White British donors predominated, females outnumbered males, and clonal diversity was possibly underestimated. Seropositivity was recorded at baseline in only a handful of AZD1222 recipients.

The genes are TRBV7-3 and TRBJ2-7; 7 nucleotides agree with TRBD1. This sequence originates from an adult in good health. The sample consisted of peripheral blood, taken on day 0 of AZD1222 vaccination. Here the CDR3 reads CASSPGGSYEQYF. DNA for the CDR3: TGTGCCAGCAGCCCAGGGGGAAGCTACGAGCAGTACTTC.